The clone carrying this TCR beta chain is a singleton in its sample. Its cognate antigen is unknown. Per germline, CDR1 SGHVS and CDR2 FQNEAQ. This CDR3 comprises 18 residues. The V and J ends lost 1 base and 0 bases, in that order; junction bases with no gene match: 9. This record belongs to a study of shared clonotypes between healthy human individuals. Whole-study context: CD4 naive and memory got three plates each, CD8 naive two, CD8 memory one. Findings and caveats of the study: Represented diversity, genetic and exposure-history alike, was limited by few donors.

The authors split each subset's genomic DNA evenly across several immunoSEQ plates. The data were produced by immunoSEQ multiplex PCR, yet TCRdb's version contains in-frame clones alone and is incomplete. The table records nearly 2 million clones, about 95% of them present only once. Positive CCR7 selection of CD45RO-negative cells yielded the naive CD8 cells, and terminally differentiated effector memory CD45RA+ cells were excluded. The donors were adults (healthy and HIV-negative) with no recent acute infections or vaccinations. Sequenced: naive CD8+ T cells sorted from blood. The TCR was taken from a man aged 18 to 35 in good health. The chain combines TRBV7-8 with TRBJ1-1; 9 bases are a match to TRBD1. The CDR3 loop is CASSLESWTGEVNTEAFF. DNA of the CDR3: TGTGCCAGCAGCTTAGAAAGTTGGACAGGGGAGGTGAACACTGAAGCTTTCTTT. Variable domain in full (rest from reference TRBV7-8 and TRBJ1-1): GAGVSQSPRYKVAKRGQDVALRCDPISGHVSLFWYQQALGQGPEFLTYFQNEAQLDKSGLPSDRFFAERPEGSVSTLKIQRTQQEDSAVYLCASSLESWTGEVNTEAFFGQGTRLTVV.